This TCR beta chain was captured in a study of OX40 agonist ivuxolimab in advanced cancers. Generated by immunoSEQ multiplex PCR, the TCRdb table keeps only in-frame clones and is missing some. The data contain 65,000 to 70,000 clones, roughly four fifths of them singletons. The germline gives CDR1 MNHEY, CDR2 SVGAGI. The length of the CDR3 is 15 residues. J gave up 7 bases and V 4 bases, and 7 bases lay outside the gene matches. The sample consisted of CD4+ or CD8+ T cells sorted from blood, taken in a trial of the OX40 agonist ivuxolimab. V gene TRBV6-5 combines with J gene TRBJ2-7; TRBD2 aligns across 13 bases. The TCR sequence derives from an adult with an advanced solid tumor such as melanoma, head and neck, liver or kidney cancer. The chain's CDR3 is CASSSSGTSGKEQYF. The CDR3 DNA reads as TGTGCCAGCAGTTCCTCCGGGACTAGCGGGAAAGAGCAGTACTTC.